The clone carrying this T cell receptor (beta chain) showed up just a few times. These data originate in a study of identical twins. Via MiXCR, TCRdb re-called the 5' RACE reads, giving one row per CDR3 protein. Among around 370,000 distinct CDR3 sequences, around 9% were seen once, and the ten largest hold approximately 8.9%. The sample taken for sequencing was naive T cells sorted from blood. The clonotype comes from a woman between 50 and 59 years old in good health.

The CDR3 DNA reads as TGTGCCAGCAGTGAATGGCGGACGCCTAGGGGGTACACCGGGGAGCTGTTTTTT. It yields the protein CASSEWRTPRGYTGELFF. This chain joins TRBV2 and TRBJ2-2; D might be TRBD1 (6 bases). Germline V gene data show CDR1 as SNHLY and CDR2 as FYNNEI. Trimming took off 2 bases at V and 3 bases at J, with 19 bases between the two ends. CDR3 length equals 18 residues. Combining the CDR3 with reference TRBV2 and TRBJ2-2 gives the whole variable domain EPEVTQTPSHQVTQMGQEVILRCVPISNHLYFYWYRQILGQKVEFLVSFYNNEISEKSEIFDDQFSVERPDGSNFTLKIRSTKLEDSAMYFCASSEWRTPRGYTGELFFGEGSRLTVL.